Following are 18 T cell receptor beta chains from one sample sequenced in a study of type 1 and type 2 diabetes patients. Genomic DNA was the PCR template. A primer set of 30 forward and 13 reverse primers amplified the CDR3. Each CDR3 protein is one row after TCRdb ran MiXCR on the multiplex PCR reads. The sample includes 270,000 or so distinct CDR3 sequences, 45% to 60% seen only once; the top ten take roughly 13%. The sample was peripheral blood mononuclear cells (PBMCs). All receptors derive from a man younger than 30 with type 2 diabetes.

This clonotype was observed at least ten times. This chain connects TRBV2 to TRBJ2-7, with a weak D call TRBD2 (5 bases). The germline V gene has CDR1 SNHLY and CDR2 FYNNEI. The CDR3 is 13 residues long. V was shortened by 7 bases and J by 2 bases, with 12 bases between the two germline ends. CDR3 coding DNA: TGTGCCAGCAACGGGGTCGGCACCTACGAGCAGTACTTC. It specifies CASNGVGTYEQYF. Full variable domain (remainder filled in from reference TRBV2 and TRBJ2-7): EPEVTQTPSHQVTQMGQEVILRCVPISNHLYFYWYRQILGQKVEFLVSFYNNEISEKSEIFDDQFSVERPDGSNFTLKIRSTKLEDSAMYFCASNGVGTYEQYFGPGTRLTVT.

This clonotype was detected once. The CDR3 DNA reads TGTGCCAGCAGTCAACCCAGGGATATCGAAGCTTTCTTT. Protein: CASSQPRDIEAFF. The V call is TRBV28, the J call TRBJ1-1; perhaps TRBD1 as D (5 bases). The CDR3 has 13 amino acids. The germline V gene has CDR1 MDHEN and CDR2 SYDVKM. V dropped 5 bases and J dropped 8 bases, with 15 bases sitting between them.

In its sample, this clonotype was seen a few times. This sequence joins TRBV19 and TRBJ1-5; D perhaps matches TRBD1 (6 bases). V was shortened by 5 bases and J by 7 bases, with 12 bases between the two germline ends. Germline V gene lookup returns CDR1 LNHDA and CDR2 SQIVND (reference sequence). The CDR3 is 13 residues long. The CDR3 spells CASSRTGSQPQHF. CDR3 coding DNA: TGTGCCAGTAGTCGAACAGGGAGCCAGCCCCAGCATTTT.

This clonotype was counted ten times or more. The rearrangement links TRBV7-2 to TRBJ2-1; 8 bases align to TRBD1. From germline, CDR1 is SGHTA and CDR2 FQGNSA. V gave up 5 bases and J gave up 7 bases; unmatched junction bases: 10. The CDR3 is 15 amino acids. The CDR3 reads CASSAWTGTGNEQFF. In DNA, the CDR3 is TGTGCCAGCAGCGCATGGACAGGGACCGGTAATGAGCAGTTCTTC.

V usage is TRBV19 and J usage is TRBJ1-4; D might be TRBD1 (5 bases). CDR1 LNHDA and CDR2 SQIVND come from the germline V gene (reference sequence). CDR3 size: 14 residues. The V and J ends lost 6 bases and 7 bases respectively, with 15 bases between them. The DNA for the CDR3 is TGTGCCAGTAGGGAAACCAGCAGGGTTGAAAAACTGTTTTTT. This translates into CASRETSRVEKLFF.

In nucleotides, the CDR3 is TGTGCCAGCATGCGGAGCGCCGGCTCCTACGAGCAGTACTTC. This codes for CASMRSAGSYEQYF. The chain combines TRBV6-5 with TRBJ2-7, with D hard to call. Trimming stripped 7 bases from V and 0 bases from J, with 13 bases between. Germline loops: CDR1 MNHEY, CDR2 SVGAGI. The CDR3 covers 14 residues.

V and J are TRBV6-5 and TRBJ2-7; 9 bases map to TRBD1. V lost 0 bases to trimming and J lost 1 base; unmatched junction nucleotides: 7. CDR1 is MNHEY and CDR2 is SVGAGI in the germline V gene. The CDR3 runs to 17 residues. The CDR3 DNA is TGTGCCAGCAGTTACTCGGTGGCCGGGACAGGGTCCTACGAGCAGTACTTC. Translated: CASSYSVAGTGSYEQYF.

This chain connects TRBV6-1 to TRBJ2-7; tentatively, D is TRBD1 (6 bases). Germline CDR1 MNHNS, CDR2 SASEGT. V lost 7 bases, J lost 4 bases, and 23 bases lay in between. The CDR3 totals 16 residues. This chain's CDR3 is CASTPLGTYQGYEQYF. For the CDR3, the DNA is TGTGCCAGCACCCCCTTGGGGACCTATCAGGGGTACGAGCAGTACTTC.

The chain employs TRBV10-3 and TRBJ2-3, with 14 bases that match TRBD2. Germline V gene data show CDR1 as ENHRY and CDR2 as SYGVKD. V lost 5 bases and J lost 1; bases outside the gene matches: 8. The CDR3 consists of 18 residues. CDR3 residues: CAISSRLAGGSGTDTQYF. The CDR3 DNA follows: TGTGCCATCAGTTCGAGACTAGCGGGAGGGTCTGGCACAGATACGCAGTATTTT.

The chain links TRBV20-1 to TRBJ2-7; TRBD2 agrees at 8 bases. In germline, CDR1 is DFQATT, CDR2 SNEGSKA (reference sequence). The CDR3 has 12 amino acids. The ends lost 6 bases at V and 3 bases at J; junction bases unmatched: 4. The CDR3 spells CSARGLDYEQYF. The CDR3 DNA reads TGCAGTGCACGGGGACTAGACTACGAGCAGTACTTC.

The chain uses TRBV13 and TRBJ2-1, with TRBD2 as a possible D gene (5 bases). The CDR3 consists of 14 residues. Germline CDR1 PRHDT, CDR2 FYEKMQ (reference sequence). Trimming removed 0 bases at V and 12 bases at J, with 15 bases between. CDR3 sequence (DNA): TGTGCCAGCAGCTTAGGGGGTTGGGGAGAGGGGCAGTTCTTC. It yields the protein CASSLGGWGEGQFF. The variable domain in full, completed from reference TRBV13 and TRBJ2-1, reads AAGVIQSPRHLIKEKRETATLKCYPIPRHDTVYWYQQGPGQDPQFLISFYEKMQSDKGSIPDRFSAQQFSDYHSELNMSSLELGDSALYFCASSLGGWGEGQFFGPGTRLTVL.

The chain's CDR3 is CASSPTGSPAYGYTF. The CDR3, as DNA: TGTGCCAGCAGTCCGACCGGAAGCCCAGCCTATGGCTACACCTTC. This chain links TRBV12-3 or TRBV12-4 with TRBJ1-2; no definite D call. Trimming shortened V by 5 bases and J by 4 bases, and 17 bases separated the two germline ends. The CDR3 is 15 amino acids.

The chain has TRBV30 and TRBJ2-2; D is undetermined. There are 12 residues in the CDR3. V shed 3 bases and J shed 6 bases, with 8 bases lying between them. The germline V gene has CDR1 GTSNPN and CDR2 SVGIG (reference sequence). DNA of the CDR3: TGTGCCTGGAGACTAATCTCCGGGGAGCTGTTTTTT. Protein sequence: CAWRLISGELFF.

This chain links TRBV7-8 with TRBJ2-7; D gene unclear. Germline-derived CDR1 and CDR2 are SGHVS and FQNEAQ. V lost 0 bases and J 7 bases, leaving 10 bases between the germline ends. The CDR3 spans 13 residues. The DNA for the CDR3 is TGTGCCAGCAGCTTAGCGCTGACACGAGAGCAGTACTTC. Its protein product is CASSLALTREQYF.

This clonotype came up a few times. The chain carries TRBV6-5 and TRBJ2-5, with 11 bases matching TRBD2. V lost 8 bases, J lost 4 bases, and 9 bases stayed unmatched. The CDR3 spans 15 residues. Germline values: CDR1 MNHEY, CDR2 SVGAGI. The CDR3 region has the DNA TGTGCCAGCTCCAGACTAGCGGGAATCCGAGAGACCCAGTACTTC. Amino acid sequence: CASSRLAGIRETQYF.

This clonotype has more than one count but fewer than ten. V usage is TRBV10-1 and J usage is TRBJ2-5; D ambiguous. The germline V and J ends were trimmed by 0 bases and 5 bases, with 7 bases remaining between them. Germline V gives CDR1 WNHNN, CDR2 SYGVQD (reference sequence). The CDR3 is 13 residues long. CDR3 residues: CASSESTAETQYF. DNA of the CDR3: TGCGCCAGCAGTGAGTCGACGGCGGAGACCCAGTACTTC.

This clonotype has a handful of counts. This rearrangement joins TRBV20-1 to TRBJ2-1; no firm D call. CDR1 and CDR2 from the germline V gene are DFQATT and SNEGSKA (reference sequence). CDR3 length: 12 residues. Trimming cost V 3 bases and J 5 bases, with 8 bases left between them. In nucleotides, the CDR3 is TGCAGTGCTAGGTACGCTAACAATGAGCAGTTCTTC. Translation gives CSARYANNEQFF.

This clonotype was found many times. The chain combines TRBV15 with TRBJ1-1; tentative D call: TRBD1 (6 bases). The CDR3 length is 13 residues. CDR1 and CDR2 from the germline V gene are LNHNV and YYDKDF (reference sequence). V shed 10 bases and J shed 3 bases, with 15 bases lying between them. CDR3 residues: CASGQGRDTEAFF. CDR3 bases: TGTGCCAGCGGCCAGGGGCGGGACACTGAAGCTTTCTTT.